The clone carrying this TCR beta chain was detected once. The treatment: about 20 received Ad26.COV2.S at low or high dose, single or two shots; about 5 received placebo; per-sample allocation not given. Specimens were obtained on day 63 following the first vaccine or placebo injection. CDR1 is MDHEN and CDR2 is SYDVKM in the germline V gene. This CDR3 contains 12 residues. Trimming stripped 8 bases from V and 3 bases from J, with 11 bases between. This entry is derived from a study of Ad26.COV2.S vaccination and SARS-CoV-2 variants. Sequencing used immunoSEQ multiplex PCR; TCRdb keeps in-frame clones, though not all of them. The sample contains a few hundred thousand clones, roughly 90% of which appear only once.

This receptor was identified in a person between 18 and 65 years old who received the Ad26.COV2.S COVID-19 vaccine or a placebo. The specimen was peripheral blood, collected in a trial of Ad26.COV2.S vaccine versus placebo. This rearrangement joins TRBV28 to TRBJ2-7; no firm D call. CDR3 sequence reads: CASRPGHYEQYF. Written as DNA, the CDR3 is TGTGCCAGCCGGCCTGGGCACTACGAGCAGTACTTC.